Below are 15 T cell receptor beta chains sequenced from a single sample in a study of response to subunit inactivated influenza vaccine. TCRdb re-called the RT-PCR reads through MiXCR, storing one row per CDR3 protein. The sample consists of approximately 480,000 distinct CDR3 sequences, 9.5% to 12% of them appearing once. Material: PBMCs from blood, obtained more than 35 days after vaccination. The receptors come from a man aged 50 to 60 who received an inactivated influenza vaccine.

This clonotype was counted a few times. The chain carries TRBV5-1 and TRBJ2-1, with 10 bases identical to TRBD2. This CDR3 comprises 16 residues. CDR1 and CDR2 (germline): SGHRS, YFSETQ. V was clipped by 4 bases and J by 1 base; unmatched bases: 5. The CDR3 DNA sequence: TGCGCCAGCAGCGATAGCGGGGGGCTTTCCTACAATGAGCAGTTCTTC. It specifies CASSDSGGLSYNEQFF.

The rearrangement uses TRBV18 and TRBJ2-5; weak D call: TRBD1 (6 bases). The length of the CDR3 is 17 residues. Germline loops: CDR1 KGHSH, CDR2 LQKENI. The V and J ends lost 0 bases and 3 bases respectively, with 17 bases between them. CDR3 sequence reads: CASSPPGRGTLKETQYF. The CDR3 DNA sequence: TGTGCCAGCTCACCACCGGGCAGGGGCACCCTGAAAGAGACCCAGTACTTC.

This chain connects TRBV12-3 or TRBV12-4 to TRBJ1-2; a weak D match, TRBD1 (6 bases). The length of the CDR3 is 14 residues. The V end lost 8 bases, the J end lost 1 base, and 14 bases lay between the germline ends. The DNA of the CDR3 is TGTGCCAGCGAGGGGGTTAGCAATAACTATGGCTACACCTTC. Translated, it gives CASEGVSNNYGYTF.

This clonotype was observed a handful of times. The chain employs TRBV6-5 and TRBJ1-1, with D uncertain. CDR1 and CDR2 (germline): MNHEY, SVGAGI. The ends were cut back, 2 bases at V and 1 base at J, with 14 bases in the middle. The CDR3 length is 16 residues. CDR3 residues: CASSYESGVGNTEAFF. CDR3 bases: TGTGCCAGCAGTTACGAATCCGGGGTGGGGAACACTGAAGCTTTCTTT.

This clonotype appeared many times. This chain links TRBV29-1 with TRBJ2-5, with D possibly matching TRBD1 (6 bases). The CDR3 spans 17 residues. V was pared by 7 bases and J by 0 bases, with 24 bases between. Germline loops: CDR1 SQVTM, CDR2 ANQGSEA. CDR3 sequence: CSAVPWTDVGYQETQYF. The CDR3 nucleotides are TGCAGCGCTGTACCCTGGACAGACGTTGGGTACCAAGAGACCCAGTACTTC.

This clonotype has more than one count but fewer than ten. The chain couples TRBV10-3 to TRBJ1-5, with 8 bases that match TRBD1. With V trimmed by 2 bases and J by 2 bases, 5 bases remained unmatched. The CDR3 extends over 16 amino acids. Germline V gives CDR1 ENHRY, CDR2 SYGVKD. The CDR3 coding sequence is TGTGCCATCAGTGAGGGACAGGGAGGGGGCAATCAGCCCCAGCATTTT. Translation: CAISEGQGGGNQPQHF.

The sample holds a few counts of this clonotype. This chain uses TRBV15 with TRBJ2-5, with 9 nucleotides matching TRBD1. CDR1 is LNHNV and CDR2 is YYDKDF in the germline V gene (reference sequence). J lost 4 bases, V lost 0 bases, and 6 bases had no gene match. The length of the CDR3 is 16 residues. Here the CDR3 reads CATSRDINRGLETQYF. CDR3 coding DNA: TGTGCCACCAGCAGAGATATTAACAGGGGGCTAGAGACCCAGTACTTC.

This clonotype has ten or more counts. V and J are TRBV29-1 and TRBJ2-1; D gene ambiguous. CDR1 and CDR2 (germline): SQVTM, ANQGSEA. This CDR3 is 13 amino acids long. The germline V and J ends were trimmed by 7 bases and 0 bases, with 10 bases remaining between them. The CDR3 is CSATESSYNEQFF. CDR3 coding DNA: TGCAGCGCCACAGAGAGCTCCTACAATGAGCAGTTCTTC.

The chain carries TRBV18 and TRBJ2-7; a possible D gene is TRBD1 (5 bases). Trimming removed 2 bases at V and 1 base at J, with 9 bases between. The length of the CDR3 is 14 residues. Germline CDR1 is KGHSH and CDR2 is LQKENI. The CDR3 nucleotides are TGTGCCAGCTCACCAAACCGACAGTCCTACGAGCAGTACTTC. Translation gives CASSPNRQSYEQYF.

The chain carries TRBV14 and TRBJ2-7, with a weak D call TRBD2 (6 bases). The CDR3 spans 14 residues. In germline, CDR1 is SGHDN, CDR2 FVKESK. The ends were cut back, 0 bases at V and 3 bases at J, with 9 bases in the middle. The CDR3 DNA reads as TGTGCCAGCAGCCAAGAGTGGGGGGTCTACGAGCAGTACTTC. Translation: CASSQEWGVYEQYF.

In its sample, this clonotype was seen a few times. This sequence joins TRBV3-1 and TRBJ2-7, with D perhaps matching TRBD1 or TRBD2 (6 bases each). With 5 bases removed from V and 2 bases from J, the gap between germline ends came to 16 bases. The CDR3 is 15 residues long. The germline V gene has CDR1 LGHDT and CDR2 YNNKEL (reference sequence). Written as DNA, the CDR3 is TGTGCCAGCAGCTTTAGGGGGGCCGGAACCTACGAGCAGTACTTC. Protein sequence: CASSFRGAGTYEQYF.

This clonotype came up a few times. CDR3 coding DNA: TGTGCCGGACCGGGGACAGGGGGCAGGGATACGCAGTATTTT. Its translation: CAGPGTGGRDTQYF. The chain uses TRBV28 and TRBJ2-3; 12 bases fit TRBD1. The CDR3 spans 14 residues. Germline lookup yields CDR1 MDHEN and CDR2 SYDVKM. With 11 bases clipped from V and 6 bases from J, the junction kept 9 bases outside the gene matches.

This chain uses TRBV6-5 with TRBJ1-2, with D unclear. This CDR3 has 11 amino acids. Germline lookup yields CDR1 MNHEY and CDR2 SVGAGI. V was pared by 10 bases and J by 4 bases, with 10 bases between. CDR3 residues: CATITSYGYTF. In DNA form, the CDR3 reads TGTGCCACTATAACCTCCTATGGCTACACCTTC.

This clonotype turned up a few times. The chain links TRBV20-1 to TRBJ2-2; 8 bases are shared with TRBD1. Trimming removed 0 bases from V and 5 bases from J; junction bases left unmatched: 8. The CDR3 is made up of 16 amino acids. Germline CDR1 DFQATT, CDR2 SNEGSKA (reference sequence). The CDR3 DNA is TGCAGTGCTAGAGATAGTGCAGGGGGCCGTACCGGGGAGCTGTTTTTT. Its protein product is CSARDSAGGRTGELFF.

The J gene is TRBJ1-1, the V gene TRBV6-2 or TRBV6-3; 7 positions agree with TRBD1. The CDR3 spans 14 residues. The ends lost 6 bases at V and 5 bases at J; junction bases unmatched: 9. Germline CDR1 and CDR2: MNHEY and SVGEGT. The CDR3 coding sequence is TGTGCCAGCAGGGGACAGAGGAGGACGACTGAAGCTTTCTTT. Amino acids: CASRGQRRTTEAFF.